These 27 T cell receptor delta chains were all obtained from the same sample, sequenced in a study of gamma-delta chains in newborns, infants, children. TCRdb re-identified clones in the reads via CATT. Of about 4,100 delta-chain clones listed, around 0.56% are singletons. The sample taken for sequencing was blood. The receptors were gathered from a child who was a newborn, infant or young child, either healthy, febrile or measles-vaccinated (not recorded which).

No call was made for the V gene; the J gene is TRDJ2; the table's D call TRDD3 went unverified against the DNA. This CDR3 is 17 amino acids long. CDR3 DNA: TGTGCCTGTGACACCGTGGGGGCCCACGCTTTGACCGCACAACTCTTCTTT. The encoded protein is CACDTVGAHALTAQLFF.

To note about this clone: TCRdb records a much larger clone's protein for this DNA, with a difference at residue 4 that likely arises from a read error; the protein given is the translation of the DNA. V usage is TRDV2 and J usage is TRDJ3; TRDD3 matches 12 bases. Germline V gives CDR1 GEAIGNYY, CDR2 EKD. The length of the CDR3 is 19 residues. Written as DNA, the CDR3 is TGTGCCTGTGTCACCTGGGGGATACGGAGCTCCTGGGACACCCGACAGATGTTTTTC. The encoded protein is CACVTWGIRSSWDTRQMFF.

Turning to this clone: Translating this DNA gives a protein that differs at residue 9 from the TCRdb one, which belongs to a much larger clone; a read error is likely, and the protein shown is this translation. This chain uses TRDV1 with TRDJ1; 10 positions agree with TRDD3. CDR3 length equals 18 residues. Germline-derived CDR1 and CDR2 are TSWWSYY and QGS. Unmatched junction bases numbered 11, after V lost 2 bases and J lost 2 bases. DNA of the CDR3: TGTGCTCTTGGGGAATTCGCAGTACCGGGGGATACGACCGATAAACTCATCTTT. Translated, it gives CALGEFAVPGDTTDKLIF.

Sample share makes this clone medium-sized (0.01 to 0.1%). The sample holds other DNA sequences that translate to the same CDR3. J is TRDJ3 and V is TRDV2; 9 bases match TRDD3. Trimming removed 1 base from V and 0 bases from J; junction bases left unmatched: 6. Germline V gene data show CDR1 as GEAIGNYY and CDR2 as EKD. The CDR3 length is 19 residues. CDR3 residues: CACDTTGGAPSWDTRQMFF. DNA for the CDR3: TGTGCCTGTGACACTACTGGGGGAGCACCCTCCTGGGACACCCGACAGATGTTTTTC.

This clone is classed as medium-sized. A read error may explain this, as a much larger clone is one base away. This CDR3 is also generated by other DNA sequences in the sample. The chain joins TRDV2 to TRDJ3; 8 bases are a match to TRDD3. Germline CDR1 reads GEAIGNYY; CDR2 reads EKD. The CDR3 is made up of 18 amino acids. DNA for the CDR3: TGTGCCTGCGACACCTGGGATACGGGATCCTGGGACACCCGACAGATGTTTTTC. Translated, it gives CACDTWDTGSWDTRQMFF.

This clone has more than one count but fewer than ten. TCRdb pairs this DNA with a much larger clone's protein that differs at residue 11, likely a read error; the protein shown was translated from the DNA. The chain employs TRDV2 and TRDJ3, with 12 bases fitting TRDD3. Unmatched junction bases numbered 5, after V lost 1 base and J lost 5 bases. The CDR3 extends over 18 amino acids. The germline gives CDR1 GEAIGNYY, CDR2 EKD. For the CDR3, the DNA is TGTGCCTGTGACACGTTACTGGGGGATACCCGGGACACCCGACAGATGTTTTTC. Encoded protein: CACDTLLGDTRDTRQMFF.

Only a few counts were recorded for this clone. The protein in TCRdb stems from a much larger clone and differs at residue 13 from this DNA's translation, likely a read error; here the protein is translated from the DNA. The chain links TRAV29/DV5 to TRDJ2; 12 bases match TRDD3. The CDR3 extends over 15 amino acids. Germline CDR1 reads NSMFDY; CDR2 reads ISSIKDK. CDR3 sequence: CAASTGGYLTAQRFF. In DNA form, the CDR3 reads TGTGCAGCAAGTACTGGGGGATACTTGACAGCACAACGCTTCTTT. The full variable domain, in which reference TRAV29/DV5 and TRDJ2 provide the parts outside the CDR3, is DQQVKQNSPSLSVQEGRISILNCDYTNSMFDYFLWYKKYPAEGPTFLISISSIKDKNEDGRFTVFLNKSAKHLSLHIVPSQPGDSAVYFCAASTGGYLTAQRFFGKGTQLIVEP.

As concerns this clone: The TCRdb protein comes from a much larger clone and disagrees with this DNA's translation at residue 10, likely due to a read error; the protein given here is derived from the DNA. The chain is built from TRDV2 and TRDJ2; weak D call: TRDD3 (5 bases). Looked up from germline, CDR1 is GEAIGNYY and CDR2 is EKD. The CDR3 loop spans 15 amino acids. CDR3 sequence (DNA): TGTGCCTGTGACACCTGGGGTGCTTTGGCAGCACAACTCTTCTTT. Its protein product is CACDTWGALAAQLFF.

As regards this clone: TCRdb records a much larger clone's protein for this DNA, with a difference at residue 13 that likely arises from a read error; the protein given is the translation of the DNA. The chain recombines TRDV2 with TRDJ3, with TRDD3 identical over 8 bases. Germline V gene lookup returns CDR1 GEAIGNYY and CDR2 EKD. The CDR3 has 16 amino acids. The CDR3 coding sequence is TGTGCCTGTGACACCGTGGGGGATTGGGACACCCGACGGATGTTTTTC. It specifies CACDTVGDWDTRRMFF.

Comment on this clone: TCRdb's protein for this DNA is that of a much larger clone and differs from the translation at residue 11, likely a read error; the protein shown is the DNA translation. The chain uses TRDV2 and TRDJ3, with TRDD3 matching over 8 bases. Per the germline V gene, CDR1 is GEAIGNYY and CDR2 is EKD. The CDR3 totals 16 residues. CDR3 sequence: CACDTWGYWDARQMFF. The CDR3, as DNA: TGTGCCTGTGACACCTGGGGATACTGGGACGCCCGACAGATGTTTTTC.

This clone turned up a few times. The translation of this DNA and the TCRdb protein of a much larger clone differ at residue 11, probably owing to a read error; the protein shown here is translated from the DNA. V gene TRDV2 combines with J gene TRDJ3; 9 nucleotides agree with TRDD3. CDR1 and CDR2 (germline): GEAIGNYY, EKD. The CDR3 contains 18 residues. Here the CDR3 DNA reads TGCGCCTGTGACGCTGGGGGATGGAGCTCCCGGGACACCCGACAGATGTTTTTC. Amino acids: CACDAGGWSSRDTRQMFF.

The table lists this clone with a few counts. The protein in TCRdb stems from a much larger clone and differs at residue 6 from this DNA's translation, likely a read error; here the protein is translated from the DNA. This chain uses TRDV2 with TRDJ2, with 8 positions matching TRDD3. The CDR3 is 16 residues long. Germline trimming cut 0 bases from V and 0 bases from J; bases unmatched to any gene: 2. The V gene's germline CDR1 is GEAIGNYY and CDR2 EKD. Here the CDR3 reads CACDTAGDTLTAQLFF. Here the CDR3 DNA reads TGTGCCTGTGACACCGCGGGGGATACTTTGACAGCACAACTCTTCTTT.

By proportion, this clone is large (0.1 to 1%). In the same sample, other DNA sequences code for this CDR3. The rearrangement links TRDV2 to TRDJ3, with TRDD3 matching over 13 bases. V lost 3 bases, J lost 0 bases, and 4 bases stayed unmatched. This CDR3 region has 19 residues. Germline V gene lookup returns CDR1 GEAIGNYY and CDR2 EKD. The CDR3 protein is CACDRTGGYGSWDTRQMFF. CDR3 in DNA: TGTGCCTGTGACCGTACTGGGGGATACGGCTCCTGGGACACCCGACAGATGTTTTTC.

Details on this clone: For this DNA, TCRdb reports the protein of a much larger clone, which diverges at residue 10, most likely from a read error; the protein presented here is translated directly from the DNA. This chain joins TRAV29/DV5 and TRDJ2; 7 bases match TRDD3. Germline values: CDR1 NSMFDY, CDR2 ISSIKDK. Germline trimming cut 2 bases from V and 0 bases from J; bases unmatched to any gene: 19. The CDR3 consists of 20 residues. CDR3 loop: CAARERFPGRGISLTAQLFF. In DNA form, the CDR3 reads TGTGCAGCAAGGGAAAGGTTTCCTGGCCGGGGGATCTCTTTGACAGCACAACTCTTCTTT.

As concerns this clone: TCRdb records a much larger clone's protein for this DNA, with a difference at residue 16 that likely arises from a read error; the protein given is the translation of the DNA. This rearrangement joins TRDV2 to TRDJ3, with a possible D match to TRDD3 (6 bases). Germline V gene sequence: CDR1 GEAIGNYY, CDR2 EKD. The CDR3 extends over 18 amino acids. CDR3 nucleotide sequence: TGTGCCTGTGACACCTGGGGGCTCCTCTCCTGGGACACCCGACAGACGTTTTTC. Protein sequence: CACDTWGLLSWDTRQTFF.

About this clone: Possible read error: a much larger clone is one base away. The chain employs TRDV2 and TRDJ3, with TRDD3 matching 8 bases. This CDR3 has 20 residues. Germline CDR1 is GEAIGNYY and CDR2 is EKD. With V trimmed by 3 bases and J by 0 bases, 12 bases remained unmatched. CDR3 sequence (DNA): TGTGCCTGTGACTTCTTACTGGGGGGTACGAGCTCCTGGGACACCCGACAGATGTTTTTC. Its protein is CACDFLLGGTSSWDTRQMFF.

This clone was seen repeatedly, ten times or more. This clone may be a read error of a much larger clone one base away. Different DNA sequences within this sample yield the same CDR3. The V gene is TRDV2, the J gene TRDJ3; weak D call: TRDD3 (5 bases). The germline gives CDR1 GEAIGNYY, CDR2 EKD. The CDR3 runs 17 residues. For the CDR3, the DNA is TGCGCCTGTGACAGGGGGCCCTTCTCCTGGGACACCCGACAGATGTTTTTC. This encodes CACDRGPFSWDTRQMFF.

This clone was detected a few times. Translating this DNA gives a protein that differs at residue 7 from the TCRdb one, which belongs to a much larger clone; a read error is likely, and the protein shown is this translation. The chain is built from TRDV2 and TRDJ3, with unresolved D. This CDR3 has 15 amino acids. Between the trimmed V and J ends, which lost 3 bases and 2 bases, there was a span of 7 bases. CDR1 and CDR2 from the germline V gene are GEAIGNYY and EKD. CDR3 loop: CACDRLPWDTRQMFF. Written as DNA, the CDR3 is TGTGCCTGTGACCGGCTCCCCTGGGACACCCGACAGATGTTTTTC.

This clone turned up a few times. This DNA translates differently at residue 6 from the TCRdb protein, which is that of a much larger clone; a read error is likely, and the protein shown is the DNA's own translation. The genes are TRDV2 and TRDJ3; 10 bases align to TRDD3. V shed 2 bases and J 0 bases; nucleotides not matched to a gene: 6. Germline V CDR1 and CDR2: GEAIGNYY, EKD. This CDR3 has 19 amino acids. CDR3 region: CACDIPGDTNSWDTRQMFF. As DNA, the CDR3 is TGTGCCTGTGACATACCGGGGGATACGAACTCCTGGGACACCCGACAGATGTTTTTC.

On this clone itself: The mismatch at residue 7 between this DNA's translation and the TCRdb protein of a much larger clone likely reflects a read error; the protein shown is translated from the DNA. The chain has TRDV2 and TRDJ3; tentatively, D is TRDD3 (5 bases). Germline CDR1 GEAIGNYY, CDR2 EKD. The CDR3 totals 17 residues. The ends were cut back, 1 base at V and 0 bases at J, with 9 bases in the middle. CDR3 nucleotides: TGTGCCTGTGACACGGGGGTACGCTCCTGGGACACCCGACAGATGTTTTTC. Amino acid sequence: CACDTGVRSWDTRQMFF.

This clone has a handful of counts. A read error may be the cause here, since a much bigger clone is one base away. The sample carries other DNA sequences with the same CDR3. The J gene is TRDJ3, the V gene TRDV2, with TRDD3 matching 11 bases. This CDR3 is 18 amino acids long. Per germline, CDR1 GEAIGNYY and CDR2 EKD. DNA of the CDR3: TGTGCCTGTGATGGGGGATACGCGGGCTCCTGGGACACCCGGCAGATGTTTTTC. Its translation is CACDGGYAGSWDTRQMFF.

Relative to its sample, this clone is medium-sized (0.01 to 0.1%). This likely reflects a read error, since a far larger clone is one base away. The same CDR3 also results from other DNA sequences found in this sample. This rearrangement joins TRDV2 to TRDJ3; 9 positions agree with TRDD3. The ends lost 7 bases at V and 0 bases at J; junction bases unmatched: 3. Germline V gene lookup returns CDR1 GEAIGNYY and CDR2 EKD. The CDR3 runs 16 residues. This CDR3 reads CACDWGSSWDTRQMFF. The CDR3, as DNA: TGTGCCTGCGACTGGGGGAGCTCCTGGGACACCCGACAGATGTTTTTC.

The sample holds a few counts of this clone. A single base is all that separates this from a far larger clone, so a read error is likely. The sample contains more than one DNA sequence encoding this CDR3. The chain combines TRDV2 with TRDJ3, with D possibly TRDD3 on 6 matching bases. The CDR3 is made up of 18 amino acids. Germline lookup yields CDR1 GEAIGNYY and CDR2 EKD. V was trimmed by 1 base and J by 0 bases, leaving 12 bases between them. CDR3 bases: TGTGCCTGTGACACTGGGGGGTACAGCTCCTGGGACACCCGACAGATGTTTTTC. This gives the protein CACDTGGYSSWDTRQMFF.

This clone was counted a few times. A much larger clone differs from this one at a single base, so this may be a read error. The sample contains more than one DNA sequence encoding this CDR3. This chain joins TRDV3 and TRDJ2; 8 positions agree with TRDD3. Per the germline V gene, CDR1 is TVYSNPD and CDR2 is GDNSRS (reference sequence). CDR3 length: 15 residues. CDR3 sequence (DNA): TGTGCCTTTCCCGGTACTGGGGGTTTGACGGCACAACTCTTCTTT. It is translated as CAFPGTGGLTAQLFF.

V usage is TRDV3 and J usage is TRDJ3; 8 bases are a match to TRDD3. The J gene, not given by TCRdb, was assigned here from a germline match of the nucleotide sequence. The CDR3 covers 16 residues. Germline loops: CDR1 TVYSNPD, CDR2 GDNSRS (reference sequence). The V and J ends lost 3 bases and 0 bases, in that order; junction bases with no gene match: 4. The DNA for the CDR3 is TGTGCCTTGGGGGATAAAAGCTCCTGGGACACCCGACAGATGTTTTTC. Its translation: CALGDKSSWDTRQMFF.

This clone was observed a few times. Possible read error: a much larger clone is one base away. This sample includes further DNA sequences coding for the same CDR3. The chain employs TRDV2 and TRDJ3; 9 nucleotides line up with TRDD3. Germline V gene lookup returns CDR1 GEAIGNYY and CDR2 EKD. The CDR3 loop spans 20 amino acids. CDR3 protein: CACDPVLGDISSWDTRQMFF. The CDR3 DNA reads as TGTGCCTGTGACCCTGTACTGGGGGACATTAGCTCCTGGGACACCCGGCAGATGTTTTTC.

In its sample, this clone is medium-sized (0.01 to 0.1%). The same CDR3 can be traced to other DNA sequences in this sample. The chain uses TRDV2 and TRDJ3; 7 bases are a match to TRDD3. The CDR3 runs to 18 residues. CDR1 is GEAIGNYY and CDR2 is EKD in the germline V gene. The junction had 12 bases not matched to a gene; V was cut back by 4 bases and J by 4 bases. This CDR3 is CACDPVLGYGWDTRQMFF. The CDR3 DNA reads TGTGCCTGTGATCCCGTACTGGGGTATGGATGGGACACCCGACAGATGTTTTTC.